One sample yielded the 29 T cell receptor beta chains listed below, sequenced in a study of cytomegalovirus exposure and HLA in healthy donors. The PCR was carried out with 60 Vbeta primers and 13 Jbeta primers. Measured with immunoSEQ multiplex PCR; TCRdb has only the in-frame clones, and not every one. The sample lists around 180,000 clones, about 76% seen once, with 1.6% in the top ten. The sample consisted of PBMCs. The receptors shown here come from a woman aged 50 to 60 in good health and CMV-seronegative.

The chain recombines TRBV6-6 with TRBJ1-6; D ambiguous. Germline V lookup: CDR1 MNHNY, CDR2 SVGAGI (reference sequence). V lost 2 bases to trimming and J lost 0 bases, with 8 bases between them. This CDR3 has 16 residues. Here the CDR3 reads CASSYTVSSYNSPLHF. The CDR3 DNA reads TGTGCCAGCAGTTACACCGTCAGCTCCTATAATTCACCCCTCCACTTT.

The rearrangement joins TRBV7-6 to TRBJ1-3, with D possibly being TRBD1 (5 bases). Trimming left V 3 bases short and J 2 bases short, with 11 bases between. This CDR3 has 15 residues. CDR1 SGHVS and CDR2 FNYEAQ come from the germline V gene. In DNA, the CDR3 is TGTGCCAGCAGCTTCGCCGACAGCCCTGGAAACACCATATATTTT. Its protein product is CASSFADSPGNTIYF. The variable domain in full, completed from reference TRBV7-6 and TRBJ1-3, reads GAGVSQSPRYKVTKRGQDVALRCDPISGHVSLYWYRQALGQGPEFLTYFNYEAQQDKSGLPNDRFSAERPEGSISTLTIQRTEQRDSAMYRCASSFADSPGNTIYFGEGSWLTVV.

The rearrangement links TRBV7-9 to TRBJ1-2; TRBD1 might be the D (5 bases). The germline V and J ends were trimmed by 6 bases and 4 bases, with 18 bases remaining between them. Germline CDR1 SEHNR, CDR2 FQNEAQ (reference sequence). This CDR3 is 15 amino acids long. Here the CDR3 reads CASSQSGQSSYGYTF. The CDR3 bases are TGTGCCAGCAGTCAGTCAGGGCAGTCTAGCTATGGCTACACCTTC. The whole variable domain, remainder taken from reference TRBV7-9 and TRBJ1-2, is DTGVSQNPRHKITKRGQNVTFRCDPISEHNRLYWYRQTLGQGPEFLTYFQNEAQLEKSRLLSDRFSAERPKGSFSTLEIQRTEQGDSAMYLCASSQSGQSSYGYTFGSGTRLTVV.

The gene calls are TRBV4-3 and TRBJ1-2, with D unclear. The CDR3 runs 18 residues. The V gene's germline CDR1 is LGHNA and CDR2 YSLEER. The V end lost 0 bases, the J end lost 2 bases, and 19 bases lay between the germline ends. The CDR3 is CASSQDLVQTLINYGYTF. CDR3 nucleotides: TGCGCCAGCAGCCAAGATTTGGTTCAGACACTTATCAACTATGGCTACACCTTC.

CDR3 region: CASSVWGADNSPLHF. CDR3 bases: TGTGCCAGCAGCGTATGGGGAGCGGATAATTCACCCCTCCACTTT. The chain is built from TRBV9 and TRBJ1-6; D gene unclear. CDR1 and CDR2 from the germline V gene are SGDLS and YYNGEE. This CDR3 region has 15 residues. V lost 1 base and J lost 5, with 10 bases in between.

This chain uses TRBV19 with TRBJ2-7; TRBD1 might be the D (6 bases). The germline gives CDR1 LNHDA, CDR2 SQIVND (reference sequence). V gave up 5 bases and J gave up 3 bases, with 14 bases separating them. The CDR3 runs to 14 residues. CDR3: CASSAQGKVYEQYF. The CDR3 region has the DNA TGTGCCAGTAGTGCTCAGGGGAAGGTCTACGAGCAGTACTTC.

In its sample, this clone was seen once. The chain has TRBV9 and TRBJ2-2, with 8 nucleotides matching TRBD1. V lost 3 bases and J lost 7; bases outside the gene matches: 5. This CDR3 has 14 residues. Germline V gives CDR1 SGDLS, CDR2 YYNGEE. CDR3: CASSASGGGGELFF. CDR3 DNA: TGTGCCAGCAGCGCCTCAGGGGGCGGCGGGGAGCTGTTTTTT.

This clone has only one observation. The chain employs TRBV7-9 and TRBJ1-2, with a possible D match to TRBD1 (6 bases). Germline loops: CDR1 SEHNR, CDR2 FQNEAQ (reference sequence). CDR3 size: 15 residues. V lost 5 bases to trimming and J lost 0 bases, with 13 bases between them. Here the CDR3 reads CASSSDRLSNYGYTF. The CDR3 nucleotides are TGTGCCAGCAGCAGTGACAGGTTGTCTAACTATGGCTACACCTTC.

V and J are TRBV5-8 and TRBJ2-1; 9 bases match TRBD2. The CDR3 loop spans 13 amino acids. Trimming took 3 bases from V and 10 from J; bases not matched to a gene: 5. Germline lookup yields CDR1 SGHTS and CDR2 YDEGEE. In nucleotides, the CDR3 is TGTGCCAGCAGCTGGACTAGCGAGATGGAGCAGTTCTTC. This codes for CASSWTSEMEQFF.

This chain connects TRBV2 to TRBJ1-6; 8 bases agree with TRBD1. CDR1 and CDR2 (germline): SNHLY, FYNNEI. The CDR3 loop spans 13 amino acids. The ends lost 8 bases at V and 5 bases at J; junction bases unmatched: 2. CDR3 amino acids: CASGQGDNSPLHF. The CDR3 DNA is TGTGCCAGCGGACAGGGAGATAATTCACCCCTCCACTTT. The full variable domain, its missing parts supplied by reference TRBV2 and TRBJ1-6, is EPEVTQTPSHQVTQMGQEVILRCVPISNHLYFYWYRQILGQKVEFLVSFYNNEISEKSEIFDDQFSVERPDGSNFTLKIRSTKLEDSAMYFCASGQGDNSPLHFGNGTRLTVT.

This chain connects TRBV7-9 to TRBJ1-2; the D is unclear. Germline CDR1 is SEHNR and CDR2 is FQNEAQ (reference sequence). The CDR3 runs 14 residues. V was pared by 4 bases and J by 2 bases, with 11 bases between. The CDR3 nucleotides read TGTGCCAGCAGCTACGGGAGGCAGAACTATGGCTACACCTTC. It encodes CASSYGRQNYGYTF.

This chain joins TRBV5-4 and TRBJ1-2; 10 nucleotides align to TRBD1. This CDR3 comprises 17 residues. With 4 bases clipped from V and 3 bases from J, the junction kept 12 bases outside the gene matches. The germline gives CDR1 SGHNT, CDR2 YYREEE (reference sequence). CDR3 coding DNA: TGTGCCAGCAGCCCCGCGGCGGGGACAGGGGATGACTATGGCTACACCTTC. It translates to CASSPAAGTGDDYGYTF.

The chain couples TRBV18 to TRBJ1-1; weak D call: TRBD1 (6 bases). Germline CDR1 is KGHSH and CDR2 is LQKENI. The CDR3 is 13 residues long. The V and J ends lost 4 bases and 3 bases respectively, with 9 bases between them. CDR3 DNA: TGTGCCAGCTCACAGGGGGGGGACACTGAAGCTTTCTTT. Translated: CASSQGGDTEAFF.

The chain employs TRBV9 and TRBJ1-1; D ambiguous. V was trimmed by 1 base and J by 1 base, leaving 5 bases between them. The CDR3 consists of 13 residues. Germline V gives CDR1 SGDLS, CDR2 YYNGEE. CDR3 in amino acids: CASSVIQNTEAFF. Written as DNA, the CDR3 is TGTGCCAGCAGCGTAATACAGAACACTGAAGCTTTCTTT.

The V gene is TRBV6-6, the J gene TRBJ2-3; TRBD2 is a possible D gene (5 bases). V was shortened by 0 bases and J by 3 bases, with 7 bases between the two germline ends. The CDR3 consists of 14 residues. Germline CDR1 MNHNY, CDR2 SVGAGI (reference sequence). The CDR3, as DNA: TGTGCCAGCAGTTACTCGGAGGTGACAGATACGCAGTATTTT. Residues: CASSYSEVTDTQYF.

The chain uses TRBV7-9 and TRBJ2-5; D ambiguous. The V gene's germline CDR1 is SEHNR and CDR2 FQNEAQ (reference sequence). V lost 5 bases, J lost 5 bases, and 18 bases lay in between. CDR3 size: 15 residues. This CDR3 reads CASSQSLLELETQYF. CDR3 in DNA: TGTGCCAGCAGCCAGTCTCTTCTAGAGTTGGAGACCCAGTACTTC.

The V call is TRBV5-1, the J call TRBJ2-1; a weak D match, TRBD1 (7 bases). The CDR3 loop spans 17 amino acids. Germline V CDR1 and CDR2: SGHRS, YFSETQ. Trimming cost V 4 bases and J 6 bases, with 23 bases left between them. The CDR3 protein is CASSRTPGAAGGNEQFF. The CDR3 nucleotides read TGCGCCAGCAGCCGCACTCCGGGGGCCGCAGGGGGCAATGAGCAGTTCTTC.

This clone came up a few times. This chain joins TRBV5-6 and TRBJ2-5; D not resolved. The J call is uncertain, as TRBJ2-7 better fits the DNA end. The germline CDR1 and CDR2 sequences are SGHDT and YYEEEE. CDR3 length equals 14 residues. CDR3 DNA sequence: TGTGCCAGCAGCTTGAGCGCCATTCCCTACGAGCAGTACTTC. Its protein is CASSLSAIPYEQYF.

This clone appeared once. This chain uses TRBV29-1 with TRBJ1-2; D might be TRBD1 (5 bases). V lost 7 bases and J lost 0, with 12 bases in between. The germline gives CDR1 SQVTM, CDR2 ANQGSEA. This CDR3 has 13 amino acids. In DNA, the CDR3 is TGCAGCGCAACGGGGGGTCCTAACTATGGCTACACCTTC. This encodes CSATGGPNYGYTF.

V usage is TRBV10-3 and J usage is TRBJ1-6, with D tentatively TRBD1 (6 bases). The CDR3 has 14 residues. Germline lookup yields CDR1 ENHRY and CDR2 SYGVKD. Between the trimmed V and J ends, which lost 2 bases and 7 bases, there was a span of 9 bases. Here the CDR3 reads CAISERGGNSPLHF. The CDR3 DNA sequence: TGTGCCATCAGTGAGAGGGGGGGGAATTCACCCCTCCACTTT.

The chain couples TRBV7-6 to TRBJ1-1; 7 positions agree with TRBD1. This CDR3 has 13 amino acids. Per the germline V gene, CDR1 is SGHVS and CDR2 is FNYEAQ. The trim removed 4 bases at V and 7 bases at J, leaving 6 bases unmatched. The CDR3 DNA reads as TGTGCCAGCAGCTGGCGACAGGGCCTTGAAGCTTTCTTT. Translating gives CASSWRQGLEAFF.

This clone was found many times. This chain links TRBV28 with TRBJ1-1; TRBD1 is a possible D gene (5 bases). CDR1 is MDHEN and CDR2 is SYDVKM in the germline V gene. This CDR3 has 12 amino acids. V lost 4 bases to trimming and J lost 4 bases, with 7 bases between them. The CDR3 spells CASSSGGTEAFF. In nucleotides, the CDR3 is TGTGCCAGCAGTTCGGGGGGCACTGAAGCTTTCTTT.

The CDR3 nucleotides are TGCGCCAGCAGCTTGATAGGGGGCTATGGCTACACCTTC. Protein product: CASSLIGGYGYTF. The V gene is TRBV5-1, the J gene TRBJ1-2, with a possible D match to TRBD1 (6 bases). Germline loops: CDR1 SGHRS, CDR2 YFSETQ. Trimming shortened V by 1 base and J by 4 bases, and 8 bases separated the two germline ends. The CDR3 has 13 amino acids.

The chain's CDR3 is CASSPIGNVDSPLHF. CDR3 bases: TGTGCCAGCTCACCGATTGGCAACGTTGATTCACCCCTCCACTTT. The gene calls are TRBV18 and TRBJ1-6; D is unclear. This CDR3 has 15 amino acids. Trimming stripped 3 bases from V and 8 bases from J, with 14 bases between. From germline, CDR1 is KGHSH and CDR2 LQKENI. Looking up the rest from reference TRBV18 and TRBJ1-6 gives the full variable domain: NAGVMQNPRHLVRRRGQEARLRCSPMKGHSHVYWYRQLPEEGLKFMVYLQKENIIDESGMPKERFSAEFPKEGPSILRIQQVVRGDSAAYFCASSPIGNVDSPLHFGNGTRLTVT.

The chain couples TRBV18 to TRBJ2-7, with 12 bases lining up with TRBD1. Per the germline V gene, CDR1 is KGHSH and CDR2 is LQKENI. V was clipped by 6 bases and J by 5 bases; unmatched bases: 8. The CDR3 has 15 residues. The CDR3 protein is CASSANGDRGHEQYF. CDR3 nucleotides: TGTGCCAGCTCGGCTAACGGGGACAGGGGGCACGAGCAGTACTTC.

J is TRBJ2-3 and V is TRBV9; a weak D match, TRBD2 (6 bases). V shed 4 bases and J shed 0 bases, with 15 bases lying between them. The V gene's germline CDR1 is SGDLS and CDR2 YYNGEE. The CDR3 has 16 residues. The CDR3 region has the DNA TGTGCCAGCAGCCCCGGGACTGCCCTTAGCACAGATACGCAGTATTTT. Its translation: CASSPGTALSTDTQYF.

The gene calls are TRBV7-9 and TRBJ2-1; 13 bases are shared with TRBD2. The length of the CDR3 is 14 residues. CDR1 and CDR2 (germline): SEHNR, FQNEAQ (reference sequence). After removal of 5 bases from V and 8 bases from J, the junction contained 3 bases not matched to a gene. Here the CDR3 DNA reads TGTGCCAGCAGCAACGGACTAGCGGGGGATGAGCAGTTCTTC. This translates into CASSNGLAGDEQFF.

The chain combines TRBV5-1 with TRBJ1-6; 9 bases map to TRBD1. The V segment lost 0 bases and the J segment 8 bases; nucleotides outside the gene matches: 6. Germline V gene lookup returns CDR1 SGHRS and CDR2 YFSETQ. The CDR3 is 16 amino acids. Here the CDR3 DNA reads TGCGCCAGCAGCTTGGTTGGACAGGGGATTGATTCACCCCTCCACTTT. Translating it yields CASSLVGQGIDSPLHF.

This clone occurred once. J is TRBJ2-5 and V is TRBV6-4, with 8 positions matching TRBD1. The J call may be incorrect, as the DNA end agrees better with TRBJ2-7. The CDR3 loop spans 23 amino acids. Germline V gene lookup returns CDR1 MRHNA and CDR2 SNTAGT. This CDR3 is CASSDCVLSPHGTGSLSSYEQYF. The CDR3 nucleotides are TGTGCCAGCAGTGACTGCGTCCTCTCCCCCCACGGGACAGGCTCCTTAAGCTCCTACGAGCAGTACTTC.